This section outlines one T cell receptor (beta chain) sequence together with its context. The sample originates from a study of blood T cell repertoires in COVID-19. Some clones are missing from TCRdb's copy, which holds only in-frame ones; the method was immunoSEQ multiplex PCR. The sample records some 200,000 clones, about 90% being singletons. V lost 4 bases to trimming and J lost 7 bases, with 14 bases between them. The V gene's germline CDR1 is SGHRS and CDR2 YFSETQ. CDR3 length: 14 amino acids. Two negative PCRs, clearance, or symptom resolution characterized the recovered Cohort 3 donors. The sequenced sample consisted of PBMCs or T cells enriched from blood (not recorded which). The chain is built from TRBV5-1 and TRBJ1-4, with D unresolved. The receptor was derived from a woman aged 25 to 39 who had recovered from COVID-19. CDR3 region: CASSNGIEGEKLFF. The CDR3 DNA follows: TGCGCCAGCAGCAATGGGATCGAGGGTGAAAAACTGTTTTTT.